A single sample gave rise to the 18 T cell receptor beta chains below, sequenced in a study of cytomegalovirus exposure and HLA in healthy donors. In the PCR, 60 Vbeta and 13 Jbeta primers were used. The method was immunoSEQ multiplex PCR; TCRdb's version includes in-frame clones alone and lacks a portion of them. The sample comprises under 200,000 clones, approximately 80% of which are singletons, and about 7.9% rests with the top ten. The sample taken for sequencing was PBMCs. The receptors were sampled from a male donor in good health and CMV-seropositive.

This chain links TRBV5-1 with TRBJ2-1, with 9 bases matching TRBD2. V lost 2 bases, J lost 5 bases, and 5 bases stayed unmatched. CDR1 and CDR2 from the germline V gene are SGHRS and YFSETQ. The CDR3 runs to 15 residues. CDR3 nucleotide sequence: TGCGCCAGCAGCTTCGCGGGGGGGGCTAACAATGAGCAGTTCTTC. Its translation: CASSFAGGANNEQFF.

The chain couples TRBV6-1 to TRBJ2-3, with 7 positions matching TRBD1. Germline V gene data show CDR1 as MNHNS and CDR2 as SASEGT. The V and J ends lost 2 bases and 0 bases, in that order; junction bases with no gene match: 5. The CDR3 has 16 residues. The DNA of the CDR3 is TGTGCCAGCAGTGAACGATGGGGACAGAGCACAGATACGCAGTATTTT. Its translation: CASSERWGQSTDTQYF.

This clone showed up just a few times. The V and J genes are TRBV30 and TRBJ2-1; 10 bases are shared with TRBD2. This CDR3 region has 14 residues. Germline CDR1 GTSNPN, CDR2 SVGIG (reference sequence). J lost 9 bases, V lost 2 bases, and 7 bases had no gene match. CDR3 loop: CAWSKSGGAFEQFF. The CDR3 DNA follows: TGTGCCTGGAGTAAGAGCGGGGGGGCATTTGAGCAGTTCTTC.

The chain is built from TRBV2 and TRBJ2-1, with D tentatively TRBD1 (5 bases). V lost 6 bases and J lost 0, with 12 bases in between. CDR1 and CDR2 (germline): SNHLY, FYNNEI. The CDR3 contains 15 residues. This chain's CDR3 is CASRVRVNSYNEQFF. Here the CDR3 DNA reads TGTGCCAGCAGGGTCAGGGTAAACTCCTACAATGAGCAGTTCTTC.

The chain's CDR3 is CASSRGDDTGELFF. The CDR3 region has the DNA TGCGCCAGCAGCAGGGGCGATGATACCGGGGAGCTGTTTTTT. The V gene is TRBV5-1, the J gene TRBJ2-2; tentatively, D is TRBD1 (5 bases). Germline V gene lookup returns CDR1 SGHRS and CDR2 YFSETQ. Deletions cut 4 bases from V and 5 bases from J, with 12 bases between. The length of the CDR3 is 14 residues.

The V gene is TRBV19, the J gene TRBJ1-2; perhaps TRBD1 as D (6 bases). V was clipped by 8 bases and J by 8 bases, with 27 bases between them. This CDR3 spans 16 amino acids. Germline-derived CDR1 and CDR2 are LNHDA and SQIVND (reference sequence). The CDR3 bases are TGTGCCAGTCAGAGTTCGGCGGCAGGGGCGGTCCGAGGCTACACCTTC. Translation: CASQSSAAGAVRGYTF.

This chain uses TRBV27 with TRBJ2-7; D possibly corresponds to TRBD2 (6 bases). The length of the CDR3 is 15 residues. The germline V gene has CDR1 MNHEY and CDR2 SMNVEV (reference sequence). Trimming stripped 6 bases from V and 0 bases from J, with 15 bases between. DNA of the CDR3: TGTGCCAGCAGACCCCGGGGGATCGGCTCCTACGAGCAGTACTTC. Amino acids: CASRPRGIGSYEQYF.

The chain couples TRBV5-1 to TRBJ2-3; the D gene is possibly TRBD1 (6 bases). The V end lost 4 bases, the J end lost 1 base, and 16 bases lay between the germline ends. This CDR3 region has 16 residues. The V gene's germline CDR1 is SGHRS and CDR2 YFSETQ. CDR3 region: CASSPYEAGGTDTQYF. As DNA, the CDR3 is TGCGCCAGCAGCCCCTACGAGGCAGGGGGCACAGATACGCAGTATTTT. Filled out from reference TRBV5-1 and TRBJ2-3, the complete variable domain reads KAGVTQTPRYLIKTRGQQVTLSCSPISGHRSVSWYQQTPGQGLQFLFEYFSETQRNKGNFPGRFSGRQFSNSRSEMNVSTLELGDSALYLCASSPYEAGGTDTQYFGPGTRLTVL.

Here the CDR3 DNA reads TGTGCCTGGAGTGTAGGACAGTATGGCTACACCTTC. Protein: CAWSVGQYGYTF. This rearrangement joins TRBV30 to TRBJ1-2; D is perhaps TRBD1 (6 bases). Trimming took 0 bases from V and 5 from J, leaving 7 bases between them. CDR3 length: 12 residues. The germline V gene encodes CDR1 GTSNPN and CDR2 SVGIG (reference sequence).

The chain combines TRBV21-1 with TRBJ1-6. TRBV21-1 constitutes a pseudogene. This CDR3 has 16 amino acids. CDR3 nucleotides: TGTGCCAGCAGCAAAGGGAGGGTCCGGGGCAAGTCACCCCTCCACTTT. Protein product: CASSKGRVRGKSPLHF.

The chain uses TRBV5-1 and TRBJ2-2; 10 positions agree with TRBD2. V was pared by 5 bases and J by 3 bases, with 10 bases of the junction left unmatched. The CDR3 runs 17 residues. The germline gives CDR1 SGHRS, CDR2 YFSETQ. CDR3 sequence: CASRNPERGGYTGELFF. The CDR3 DNA is TGCGCCAGCAGGAACCCCGAGCGGGGGGGTTACACCGGGGAGCTGTTTTTT.

This chain joins TRBV2 and TRBJ2-7; 10 bases line up with TRBD2. Germline CDR1 and CDR2: SNHLY and FYNNEI. J lost 3 bases, V lost 4 bases, and 3 bases had no gene match. The CDR3 has 14 residues. The CDR3 here is CASSASGGVYEQYF. The CDR3 nucleotides read TGTGCCAGCAGTGCTAGCGGGGGAGTCTACGAGCAGTACTTC.

The chain links TRBV11-3 to TRBJ2-5, with 9 bases identical to TRBD2. After removal of 5 bases from V and 4 bases from J, the junction contained 20 bases not matched to a gene. The CDR3 length is 19 residues. Germline V gene lookup returns CDR1 SGHNT and CDR2 YENEEA. The CDR3 reads CASSLPKKRGAILRETQYF. The CDR3 nucleotides read TGTGCCAGCAGCCTCCCGAAGAAGCGGGGGGCCATATTGCGAGAGACCCAGTACTTC. Full variable domain (outside the CDR3, taken from reference TRBV11-3 and TRBJ2-5): EAGVVQSPRYKIIEKKQPVAFWCNPISGHNTLYWYLQNLGQGPELLIRYENEEAVDDSQLPKDRFSAERLKGVDSTLKIQPAELGDSAVYLCASSLPKKRGAILRETQYFGPGTRLLVL.

This chain links TRBV7-2 with TRBJ2-6; D ambiguous. Germline CDR1 and CDR2: SGHTA and FQGNSA. CDR3 length: 17 residues. The V end was cut by 1 base, the J end by 0 bases, with 10 bases between. The DNA of the CDR3 is TGTGCCAGCAGCTTAGTCTCTCAGTTCTCTGGGGCCAACGTCCTGACTTTC. Translating gives CASSLVSQFSGANVLTF.

The chain has TRBV5-1 and TRBJ2-7; D gene unclear. V lost 0 bases and J lost 2, with 15 bases in between. The CDR3 totals 16 residues. Per germline, CDR1 SGHRS and CDR2 YFSETQ. The CDR3 sequence: CASSLGSGTPPYEQYF. The CDR3 DNA reads as TGCGCCAGCAGCTTGGGCTCAGGAACCCCTCCCTACGAGCAGTACTTC.

DNA of the CDR3: TGTGCCAGCAGCTTCGGTAACGGAGGGGACCAGTACTTC. This gives the protein CASSFGNGGDQYF. V gene TRBV11-2 combines with J gene TRBJ2-7; D may be TRBD2 (6 bases). This CDR3 contains 13 residues. V shed 3 bases and J shed 10 bases, with 16 bases lying between them. The germline CDR1 and CDR2 sequences are SGHAT and FQNNGV.

The V and J genes are TRBV9 and TRBJ2-2; TRBD1 matches at 7 bases. Germline CDR1 reads SGDLS; CDR2 reads YYNGEE. The CDR3 consists of 15 residues. V trimming: 4 bases; J trimming: 1 base; junction bases outside the gene matches: 4. As DNA, the CDR3 is TGTGCCAGCAGCCCACGGACAGGGAACACCGGGGAGCTGTTTTTT. Protein sequence: CASSPRTGNTGELFF.

The chain links TRBV2 to TRBJ1-1; D ambiguous. Germline V lookup: CDR1 SNHLY, CDR2 FYNNEI. The V end lost 3 bases, the J end lost 5 bases, and 10 bases lay between the germline ends. This CDR3 has 13 residues. CDR3 in DNA: TGTGCCAGCAGTGAGGTATCCCGGACTGAAGCTTTCTTT. It codes for CASSEVSRTEAFF.